This TCR beta chain was identified during a study of CD8+ T cells in alopecia areata. The sequencing template was cDNA reverse transcribed from extracted RNA. TCRdb's copy holds only in-frame clones and misses some; the assay was immunoSEQ multiplex PCR. The sample gives approximately 130,000 clones, around 45% of which show up once; about 10% is in the top ten. J gave up 3 bases and V 7 bases, and 5 bases lay outside the gene matches. The CDR3 covers 14 residues. Germline assignment: CDR1 SNHLY and CDR2 FYNNEI. The TCR comes from a human donor with alopecia areata. V is TRBV2 and J is TRBJ2-7; 11 bases agree with TRBD2. Material: NKG2D-low CD8+ T cells sorted from blood. The CDR3 DNA follows: TGTGCCAGCACATCGACTAGCGGGGACTACGAGCAGTACTTC. As protein: CASTSTSGDYEQYF.